This T cell receptor (beta chain) was identified in a study of blood T cell repertoires in COVID-19. The table came from immunoSEQ multiplex PCR; TCRdb's copy has only in-frame clones and leaves some out. This sample has more than 200,000 clones; about 85% occur once, and the top ten carry 4% to 4.5%. Germline V lookup: CDR1 MNHEY, CDR2 SVGAGI. The CDR3 has 13 residues. V was shortened by 2 bases and J by 3 bases, with 8 bases between the two germline ends. The clonotype comes from a man in his sixties with acute or convalescent COVID-19. This chain joins TRBV6-5 and TRBJ2-7, with D hard to call. The sequenced sample was peripheral blood. Here the CDR3 reads CASSYIQYYEQYF. CDR3 sequence (DNA): TGTGCCAGCAGTTACATACAGTACTACGAGCAGTACTTC.